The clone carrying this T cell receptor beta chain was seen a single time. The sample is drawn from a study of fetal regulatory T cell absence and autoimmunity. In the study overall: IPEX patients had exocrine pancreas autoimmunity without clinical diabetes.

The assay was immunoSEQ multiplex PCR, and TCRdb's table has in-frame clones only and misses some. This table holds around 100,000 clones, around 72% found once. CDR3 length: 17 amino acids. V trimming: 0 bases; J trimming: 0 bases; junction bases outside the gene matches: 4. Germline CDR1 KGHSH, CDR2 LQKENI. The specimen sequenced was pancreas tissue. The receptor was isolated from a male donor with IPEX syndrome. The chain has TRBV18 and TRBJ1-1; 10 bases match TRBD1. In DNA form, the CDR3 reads TGTGCCAGCTCACCACCGACAGGGGGCCCGATGAACACTGAAGCTTTCTTT. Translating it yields CASSPPTGGPMNTEAFF.